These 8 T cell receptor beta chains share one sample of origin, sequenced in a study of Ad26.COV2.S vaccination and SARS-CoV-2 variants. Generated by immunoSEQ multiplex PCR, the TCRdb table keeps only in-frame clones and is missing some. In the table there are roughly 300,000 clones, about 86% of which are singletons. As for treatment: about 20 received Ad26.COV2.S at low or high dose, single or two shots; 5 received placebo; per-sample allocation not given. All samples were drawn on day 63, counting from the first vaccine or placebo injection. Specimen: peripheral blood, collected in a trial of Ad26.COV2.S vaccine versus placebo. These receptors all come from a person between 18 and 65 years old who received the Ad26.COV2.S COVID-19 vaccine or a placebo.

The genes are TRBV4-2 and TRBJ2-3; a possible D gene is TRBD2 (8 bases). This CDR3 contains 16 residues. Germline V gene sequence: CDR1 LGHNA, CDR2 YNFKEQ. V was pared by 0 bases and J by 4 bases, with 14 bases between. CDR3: CASSQDGGGTADTQYF. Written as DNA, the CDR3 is TGTGCCAGCAGCCAAGATGGCGGGGGGACAGCAGATACGCAGTATTTT.

The CDR3 sequence is CASSYSKGKSYEQYF. CDR3 nucleotide sequence: TGTGCCAGCAGTTACTCGAAGGGGAAATCCTACGAGCAGTACTTC. The chain joins TRBV6-2 or TRBV6-3 to TRBJ2-7; D possibly corresponds to TRBD1 (5 bases). V was shortened by 0 bases and J by 1 base, with 10 bases between the two germline ends. Germline lookup yields CDR1 MNHEY and CDR2 SVGEGT. The CDR3 runs 15 residues.

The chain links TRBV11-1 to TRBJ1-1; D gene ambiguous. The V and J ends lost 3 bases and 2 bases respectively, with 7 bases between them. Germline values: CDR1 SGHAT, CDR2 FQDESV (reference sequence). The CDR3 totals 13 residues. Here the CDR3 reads CASSLMENTEAFF. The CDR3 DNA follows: TGTGCCAGCAGCTTGATGGAAAACACTGAAGCTTTCTTT.

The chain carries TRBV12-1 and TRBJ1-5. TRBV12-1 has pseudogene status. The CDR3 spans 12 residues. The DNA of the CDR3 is TGTGCCAGCAGCTTTAAGAATCAGCCCCAGCATTTT. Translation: CASSFKNQPQHF.

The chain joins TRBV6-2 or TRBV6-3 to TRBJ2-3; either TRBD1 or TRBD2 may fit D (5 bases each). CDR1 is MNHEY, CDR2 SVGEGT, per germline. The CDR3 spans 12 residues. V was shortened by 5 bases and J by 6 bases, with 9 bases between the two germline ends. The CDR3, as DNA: TGTGCCAGCAGTCTCGGGACGGATACGCAGTATTTT. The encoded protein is CASSLGTDTQYF.

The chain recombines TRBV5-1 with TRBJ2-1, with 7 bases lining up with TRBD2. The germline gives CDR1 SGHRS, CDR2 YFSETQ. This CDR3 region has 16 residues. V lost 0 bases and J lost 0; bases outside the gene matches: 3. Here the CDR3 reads CASSLGASGSYNEQFF. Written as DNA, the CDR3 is TGCGCCAGCAGCTTGGGGGCTAGCGGCTCCTACAATGAGCAGTTCTTC.

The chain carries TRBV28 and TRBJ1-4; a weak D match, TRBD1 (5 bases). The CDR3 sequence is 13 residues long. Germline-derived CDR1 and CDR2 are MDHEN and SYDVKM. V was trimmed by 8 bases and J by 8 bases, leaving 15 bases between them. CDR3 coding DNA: TGTGCCAGCGGTGGCAGGGAGCGGGAAAAACTGTTTTTT. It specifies CASGGREREKLFF. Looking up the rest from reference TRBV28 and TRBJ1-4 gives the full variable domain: DVKVTQSSRYLVKRTGEKVFLECVQDMDHENMFWYRQDPGLGLRLIYFSYDVKMKEKGDIPEGYSVSREKKERFSLILESASTNQTSMYLCASGGREREKLFFGSGTQLSVL.

The CDR3 nucleotides read TGTGCCAGCAGCCGACTCAGCGGGAGCGGCACCGGGGAGCTGTTTTTT. It yields the protein CASSRLSGSGTGELFF. The rearrangement links TRBV27 to TRBJ2-2, with 8 bases fitting TRBD2. The germline CDR1 and CDR2 sequences are MNHEY and SMNVEV (reference sequence). This CDR3 has 16 amino acids. The J segment lost 4 bases and the V segment lost 6 bases, leaving 10 bases of the junction unmatched.